These T cell receptor beta chains were read from a single sample in a study of blood T cell repertoires in COVID-19. Some clones are missing from TCRdb's copy, which holds only in-frame ones; the method was immunoSEQ multiplex PCR. The repertoire holds roughly 61,000 clones, about 90% seen once, with 2% to 2.5% in the top ten. The specimen sequenced was peripheral blood. The receptors derive from a man aged 55 to 70 with acute or convalescent COVID-19. CDR3s include the opening cysteine and the closing phenylalanine or tryptophan. Fields, in order: V gene, J gene, CDR3 protein.

V gene: TRBV5-1
J gene: TRBJ2-3
CDR3 protein: CASSPRGVALSTDTQYF

V gene: TRBV11-3
J gene: TRBJ2-3
CDR3 protein: CASRSDRVVDTQYF

V gene: TRBV4-1
J gene: TRBJ2-1
CDR3 protein: CASSQERLANYNEQFF

V gene: TRBV28
J gene: TRBJ2-7
CDR3 protein: CASSLTSAYEQYF

V gene: TRBV28
J gene: TRBJ1-1
CDR3 protein: CASNGWGDTEAFF

V gene: TRBV18
J gene: TRBJ2-7
CDR3 protein: CASSPRGPPQVGPYEQYF

V gene: TRBV10-3
J gene: TRBJ1-5
CDR3 protein: CATAGESQPQHF

V gene: TRBV5-1
J gene: TRBJ1-2
CDR3 protein: CASSLGVANYGYTF

V gene: TRBV6-5
J gene: TRBJ1-5
CDR3 protein: CASSPDRANQPQHF

V gene: TRBV13
J gene: TRBJ1-6
CDR3 protein: CASSVYRDRLSSPLHF

V gene: TRBV6-2/TRBV6-3
J gene: TRBJ2-1
CDR3 protein: CASSYAVMRDYNEQFF

V gene: TRBV11-1
J gene: TRBJ1-4
CDR3 protein: CASSLQNEKLFF

V gene: TRBV6-5
J gene: TRBJ1-3
CDR3 protein: CASSSFISGNTIYF

V gene: TRBV28
J gene: TRBJ1-6
CDR3 protein: CASRRRQGSGSPLHF

V gene: TRBV6-6
J gene: TRBJ1-1
CDR3 protein: CASSPRTLEAFF

V gene: TRBV9
J gene: TRBJ2-7
CDR3 protein: CASSPGQPYEQYF

V gene: TRBV28
J gene: TRBJ1-5
CDR3 protein: CASSLGTQGKGQPQHF

V gene: TRBV3-1/TRBV3-2
J gene: TRBJ2-1
CDR3 protein: CASSQETGTGGAYNEQFF

V gene: TRBV5-1
J gene: TRBJ2-7
CDR3 protein: CASSPTGGEYEQYF

V gene: TRBV19
J gene: TRBJ2-7
CDR3 protein: CASSAIDRRDEQYF

V gene: TRBV10-3
J gene: TRBJ2-2
CDR3 protein: CAISEPISGNTGELFF

V gene: TRBV12-3/TRBV12-4
J gene: TRBJ1-1
CDR3 protein: CASNPQGRTEAFF

V gene: TRBV29-1
J gene: TRBJ1-6
CDR3 protein: CSVRDSYNSPLHF

V gene: TRBV7-9
J gene: TRBJ1-3
CDR3 protein: CASSFWRAGNTIYF

V gene: TRBV19
J gene: TRBJ2-3
CDR3 protein: CASSIDHHGSSGDTQYF

V gene: TRBV28
J gene: TRBJ1-2
CDR3 protein: CASRTGGGDYGYTF

V gene: TRBV9
J gene: TRBJ2-7
CDR3 protein: CASSPRLALSSYEQYF

V gene: TRBV19
J gene: TRBJ1-3
CDR3 protein: CATRDRSSGNTIYF

V gene: TRBV5-4
J gene: TRBJ1-6
CDR3 protein: CASSLAGESPLHF

V gene: TRBV6-5
J gene: TRBJ2-1
CDR3 protein: CATPPGDRGRGEQFF

V gene: TRBV18
J gene: TRBJ2-7
CDR3 protein: CASSPPGGSNEQYF

V gene: TRBV28
J gene: TRBJ2-5
CDR3 protein: CASSPPQQGFQETQYF

V gene: TRBV15
J gene: TRBJ2-7
CDR3 protein: CATSRRQGADEQYF

V gene: TRBV5-8
J gene: TRBJ2-7
CDR3 protein: CASSAVRATYEQYF

V gene: TRBV18
J gene: TRBJ1-5
CDR3 protein: CASSPGNRGNQPQHF

V gene: TRBV5-6
J gene: TRBJ1-2
CDR3 protein: CASSRTENLYGYTF

V gene: TRBV18
J gene: TRBJ1-2
CDR3 protein: CASSLQPTYGYTF

V gene: TRBV28
J gene: TRBJ1-1
CDR3 protein: CASSLPGQGWNTEAFF

V gene: TRBV11-3
J gene: TRBJ2-3
CDR3 protein: CASSPGSASGRPFGTDTQYF

V gene: TRBV5-1
J gene: TRBJ2-1
CDR3 protein: CASRIGTGRVGEQFF

V gene: TRBV5-5
J gene: TRBJ2-1
CDR3 protein: CASSLRQGVYEQFF

V gene: TRBV7-8
J gene: TRBJ1-1
CDR3 protein: CASSNTEAFF

V gene: TRBV11-2
J gene: TRBJ2-1
CDR3 protein: CASSLGLAGVSRMNEQFF